This T cell receptor beta chain comes out of a study of STAT5B mutations in CD4+ large granular lymphocyte leukemia. Study results and caveats: Compared with healthy controls (2/35), patient top clones favored TRBV06 (8/27). CD4-sorted patient repertoires seemed more clonal than healthy CD4+ repertoires. Roughly a quarter of private leukemic clonotypes occurred rarely in other patients' non-leukemic repertoires.

CDR3 length: 14 residues. V was clipped by 0 bases and J by 7 bases; unmatched bases: 4. Germline values: CDR1 SGDLS, CDR2 YYNGEE. This clone showed up just a few times. Its antigen is not identified. Clones were sequenced by immunoSEQ multiplex PCR, and TCRdb holds only the in-frame ones, with some missing. The sample lists roughly 30,000 clones, approximately 70% occurring once. The sample comprised CD4+ T cells from blood buffy coats. The genes are TRBV9 and TRBJ2-7, with 10 bases that match TRBD2. This receptor was obtained from a human donor in good health. The CDR3 region is CASSVVQAGGEQYF. The CDR3 region has the DNA TGTGCCAGCAGCGTAGTTCAAGCGGGGGGGGAGCAGTACTTC.